The 23 T cell receptor beta chains reported below all come from one sample, sequenced in a study of blood T cell repertoires in COVID-19. Some clones are missing from TCRdb's copy, which holds only in-frame ones; the method was immunoSEQ multiplex PCR. Among about 170,000 clones listed, roughly 91% were seen once. The material sequenced was peripheral blood. The receptors shown here come from a man in his fifties who had recovered from COVID-19.

This sequence joins TRBV19 and TRBJ2-7; D is possibly TRBD1 (6 bases). CDR3 length: 15 residues. The germline V gene has CDR1 LNHDA and CDR2 SQIVND (reference sequence). Trimming cost V 4 bases and J 3 bases, with 16 bases left between them. CDR3 coding DNA: TGTGCCAGTAGTACCCGGGACACTACGATCTACGAGCAGTACTTC. Its protein product is CASSTRDTTIYEQYF.

The J gene is TRBJ1-6, the V gene TRBV21-1; the listed D gene, TRBD1, was not tested against the DNA. TRBV21-1 is classified as a pseudogene. The CDR3 is 13 amino acids. The CDR3 here is CAIQRIAGSPLHF. In DNA form, the CDR3 reads TGTGCGATCCAACGGATTGCAGGGTCACCCCTCCACTTT.

V is TRBV3-1 (or the pseudogene TRBV3-2) and J is TRBJ1-2; D is possibly TRBD1 (6 bases). The CDR3 length is 14 residues. Germline CDR1 and CDR2: LGHDT and YNNKEL (reference sequence). V was cut by 1 base and J by 4 bases, with 10 bases left in between. The chain's CDR3 is CASSQAGQRYGYTF. The CDR3 nucleotides are TGTGCCAGCAGCCAAGCCGGACAGCGCTATGGCTACACCTTC.

The rearrangement joins TRBV19 to TRBJ1-1; D is possibly TRBD1 (5 bases). V gave up 5 bases and J gave up 7 bases, with 17 bases separating them. Germline V lookup: CDR1 LNHDA, CDR2 SQIVND (reference sequence). This CDR3 has 14 residues. CDR3 amino acids: CASSLPRGRSEAFF. CDR3 in DNA: TGTGCCAGTAGTCTCCCTAGGGGAAGGAGTGAAGCTTTCTTT.

V usage is TRBV7-9 and J usage is TRBJ2-3, with D perhaps TRBD1 (5 bases). The V and J ends lost 1 base and 0 bases respectively, with 11 bases between them. The CDR3 sequence is 16 residues long. Looked up from germline, CDR1 is SEHNR and CDR2 is FQNEAQ (reference sequence). The CDR3 here is CASSLDRRSSTDTQYF. In DNA form, the CDR3 reads TGTGCCAGCAGCTTAGACAGGCGATCTAGCACAGATACGCAGTATTTT.

The chain has TRBV6-5 and TRBJ1-1, with D tentatively TRBD1 (5 bases). This CDR3 spans 14 amino acids. With 3 bases removed from V and 1 base from J, the gap between germline ends came to 9 bases. Germline V gene data show CDR1 as MNHEY and CDR2 as SVGAGI. CDR3 nucleotide sequence: TGTGCCAGCAGTTATACAGGAGAGAACACTGAAGCTTTCTTT. Protein product: CASSYTGENTEAFF.

CDR3 loop: CASRAPANYGYTF. CDR3 coding DNA: TGTGCCAGCAGGGCTCCAGCTAACTATGGCTACACCTTC. The chain couples TRBV28 to TRBJ1-2; D unresolved. The CDR3 is 13 residues long. From germline, CDR1 is MDHEN and CDR2 SYDVKM. V lost 6 bases, J lost 0 bases, and 8 bases lay in between.

The chain recombines TRBV4-3 with TRBJ2-1; no definite D call. From germline, CDR1 is LGHNA and CDR2 YSLEER. The CDR3 has 15 amino acids. Between the trimmed V and J ends, which lost 0 bases and 0 bases, there was a span of 6 bases. CDR3 sequence reads: CASSQDSRSYNEQFF. The CDR3 region has the DNA TGCGCCAGCAGCCAAGATTCTCGCTCCTACAATGAGCAGTTCTTC.

This clone appeared a few times. This rearrangement joins TRBV2 to TRBJ1-5; no definite D call. Deletions cut 7 bases from V and 0 bases from J, with 13 bases between. This CDR3 region has 15 residues. The germline CDR1 and CDR2 sequences are SNHLY and FYNNEI. The CDR3 DNA sequence: TGTGCCAGCACGCGGGCGGGAGGTAGCAATCAGCCCCAGCATTTT. Amino acid sequence: CASTRAGGSNQPQHF.

This clone was seen a single time. This sequence joins TRBV27 and TRBJ1-5, with 7 bases identical to TRBD1. V lost 6 bases, J lost 7 bases, and 6 bases stayed unmatched. Germline V gene data show CDR1 as MNHEY and CDR2 as SMNVEV (reference sequence). This CDR3 is built from 13 residues. The CDR3 loop reads CASREQGSQPQHF. The CDR3 region has the DNA TGTGCCAGCAGGGAACAGGGGTCCCAGCCCCAGCATTTT.

The chain has TRBV3-1 (or the pseudogene TRBV3-2) and TRBJ2-1, with TRBD2 matching 7 bases. CDR1 is LGHDT and CDR2 is YNNKEL in the germline V gene (reference sequence). V was clipped by 6 bases and J by 5 bases; unmatched bases: 10. This CDR3 is 15 amino acids long. The CDR3 here is CASSQKGDYHNEQFF. The CDR3 bases are TGTGCCAGCAGTCAAAAAGGGGACTACCACAATGAGCAGTTCTTC.

The chain has TRBV7-8 and TRBJ1-2; 7 nucleotides match TRBD1. V lost 7 bases to trimming and J lost 4 bases; unmatched junction nucleotides: 9. The CDR3 totals 14 residues. Germline V lookup: CDR1 SGHVS, CDR2 FQNEAQ. CDR3 DNA: TGTGCCAGCACCCGGAGGGGGCTTGTCTATGGCTACACCTTC. Protein: CASTRRGLVYGYTF.

The rearrangement links TRBV12-3 or TRBV12-4 to TRBJ2-1; unclear D gene. This CDR3 is built from 12 residues. The V gene lost 4 bases and the J gene lost 4 bases, with 5 bases spanning the gap. CDR3 amino acids: CASSSNYNEQFF. CDR3 coding DNA: TGTGCCAGCAGTTCCAATTACAATGAGCAGTTCTTC.

V is TRBV13 and J is TRBJ2-7; 9 bases agree with TRBD1. The J segment lost 6 bases and the V segment lost 5 bases, leaving 14 bases of the junction unmatched. In germline, CDR1 is PRHDT, CDR2 FYEKMQ (reference sequence). The CDR3 contains 16 residues. CDR3 protein: CASSHYNRGRASEQYF. CDR3 sequence (DNA): TGTGCCAGCAGCCATTACAACAGGGGGCGCGCTAGCGAGCAGTACTTC.

The rearrangement uses TRBV30 and TRBJ1-3, with 7 bases matching TRBD1. Per the germline V gene, CDR1 is GTSNPN and CDR2 is SVGIG (reference sequence). The CDR3 has 15 residues. V dropped 0 bases and J dropped 1; count of bases not matched to a gene: 3. This chain's CDR3 is CAWSVSTGSGNTIYF. Here the CDR3 DNA reads TGTGCCTGGAGTGTCTCGACAGGGTCTGGAAACACCATATATTTT.

The rearrangement uses TRBV5-4 and TRBJ2-2; D gene unclear. CDR1 SGHNT and CDR2 YYREEE come from the germline V gene (reference sequence). V lost 0 bases, J lost 0 bases, and 9 bases lay in between. This CDR3 has 16 residues. The CDR3 coding sequence is TGTGCCAGCAGCTTGGCCTTCCAGGCGAACACCGGGGAGCTGTTTTTT. Translating gives CASSLAFQANTGELFF.

V is TRBV6-5 and J is TRBJ2-7, with D perhaps TRBD1 (6 bases). The CDR3 extends over 14 amino acids. Trimming cost V 6 bases and J 2 bases, with 14 bases left between them. The germline V gene has CDR1 MNHEY and CDR2 SVGAGI. The CDR3, as DNA: TGTGCCAGCAGCGCGACAGGTCCTCCCTACGAGCAGTACTTC. Amino acids: CASSATGPPYEQYF.

The rearrangement uses TRBV6-5 and TRBJ1-1; D is unresolved. The V and J ends lost 6 bases and 0 bases respectively, with 5 bases between them. From germline, CDR1 is MNHEY and CDR2 SVGAGI. The length of the CDR3 is 12 residues. The CDR3 DNA follows: TGTGCCAGCAGATTTATGAACACTGAAGCTTTCTTT. This encodes CASRFMNTEAFF.

Worth noting for this clone: Additional DNA sequences in this sample encode the identical CDR3. The CDR3 loop is CASSSRLAGGFTDTQYF. The CDR3, as DNA: TGTGCCAGCAGTTCACGCCTAGCGGGTGGATTCACAGATACGCAGTATTTT. The chain recombines TRBV6-2 or TRBV6-3 with TRBJ2-3; TRBD2 aligns across 8 bases. J was trimmed by 2 bases and V by 4 bases; bases with no gene match: 11. This CDR3 spans 17 amino acids. CDR1 and CDR2 (germline): MNHEY, SVGEGT.

The chain carries TRBV7-2 and TRBJ2-3; tentative D call: TRBD1 (5 bases). This CDR3 comprises 15 residues. From germline, CDR1 is SGHTA and CDR2 FQGNSA. Trimming removed 10 bases from V and 1 base from J, with 18 bases in between. DNA of the CDR3: TGTGCCACCACAGCTTGGGGCCTCGGCACAGATACGCAGTATTTT. Protein: CATTAWGLGTDTQYF. The full variable domain, completed using reference TRBV7-2 and TRBJ2-3, is GAGVSQSPSNKVTEKGKDVELRCDPISGHTALYWYRQSLGQGLEFLIYFQGNSAPDKSGLPSDRFSAERTGGSVSTLTIQRTQQEDSAVYLCATTAWGLGTDTQYFGPGTRLTVL.

The J gene is TRBJ2-3, the V gene TRBV4-3, with D possibly TRBD1 on 6 matching bases. Germline V gene lookup returns CDR1 LGHNA and CDR2 YSLEER. The CDR3 extends over 15 amino acids. V dropped 2 bases and J dropped 0 bases, with 9 bases sitting between them. DNA for the CDR3: TGCGCCAGCAGCCAAACGGACAGCAGCACAGATACGCAGTATTTT. Amino acid sequence: CASSQTDSSTDTQYF.

This clone was seen a single time. The chain carries TRBV6-6 and TRBJ1-1, with 12 bases identical to TRBD1. There are 12 residues in the CDR3. Per germline, CDR1 MNHNY and CDR2 SVGAGI (reference sequence). Germline trimming cut 7 bases from V and 10 bases from J; bases unmatched to any gene: 4. CDR3 amino acids: CASTGTGGSAFF. CDR3 DNA: TGTGCCAGCACCGGGACAGGGGGCTCAGCTTTCTTT.

V usage is TRBV6-6 and J usage is TRBJ2-3, with TRBD2 matching over 8 bases. Germline V lookup: CDR1 MNHNY, CDR2 SVGAGI (reference sequence). V gave up 5 bases and J gave up 4 bases; unmatched junction bases: 5. The CDR3 spans 14 residues. This chain's CDR3 is CASSSGRRSDTQYF. CDR3 coding DNA: TGTGCCAGCAGTAGCGGGAGACGGTCAGATACGCAGTATTTT.